This passage covers 20 T cell receptor beta chains from one sample sequenced in a study of CD8+ T cells in alopecia areata. Once RNA had been extracted, it was reverse transcribed into cDNA to act as the sequencing template. The data were produced by immunoSEQ multiplex PCR, yet TCRdb's version contains in-frame clones alone and is incomplete. Among 200,000 to 250,000 clones, 50% to 65% were seen once, and the ten largest hold roughly 0.47%. Sample: CD4+ T cells sorted from blood, taken at week 0. These receptors came from a human donor with alopecia areata.

This clone was seen only once. This chain links TRBV7-3 with TRBJ2-1; 8 bases are a match to TRBD1. V dropped 5 bases and J dropped 0; count of bases not matched to a gene: 6. The germline CDR1 and CDR2 sequences are SGHTA and FQGTGA. This CDR3 has 16 amino acids. The CDR3 reads CASSRNRGSSYNEQFF. CDR3 sequence (DNA): TGTGCCAGCAGCCGTAACAGGGGGAGCTCCTACAATGAGCAGTTCTTC.

Comments on this clone: Other DNA sequences from this sample encode an identical CDR3 as well. V usage is TRBV29-1 and J usage is TRBJ1-1; no firm D call. The CDR3 covers 11 residues. Germline V gives CDR1 SQVTM, CDR2 ANQGSEA. Trimming stripped 4 bases from V and 1 base from J, with 4 bases between. CDR3 nucleotides: TGCAGCGTTGCCCCGAACACTGAAGCTTTCTTT. It yields the protein CSVAPNTEAFF.

This clone has a single count. The chain links TRBV29-1 to TRBJ1-1, with D uncertain. This CDR3 has 12 residues. Germline assignment: CDR1 SQVTM and CDR2 ANQGSEA. CDR3 in DNA: TGCAGTGTCGTGGGCTTGGTCACTGAAGCTTTCTTT. Residues: CSVVGLVTEAFF.

The chain joins TRBV6-1 to TRBJ1-6; perhaps TRBD1 as D (6 bases). The length of the CDR3 is 14 residues. Germline CDR1 is MNHNS and CDR2 is SASEGT. V lost 7 bases and J 9 bases, leaving 16 bases between the germline ends. The CDR3 DNA is TGTGCCAGCAATACCGACAGGACGATTTCACCCCTCCACTTT. Translated: CASNTDRTISPLHF.

This clone was seen only once. V is TRBV18 and J is TRBJ1-1, with 9 positions matching TRBD1. CDR1 and CDR2 (germline): KGHSH, LQKENI. The V gene end was trimmed by 8 bases and the J gene end by 5 bases; junction bases not matched to a gene: 9. The CDR3 consists of 14 residues. The CDR3 loop is CASTRQGERTEAFF. DNA of the CDR3: TGTGCCAGCACAAGACAGGGGGAAAGGACTGAAGCTTTCTTT.

The chain carries TRBV7-9 and TRBJ2-3, with D possibly TRBD1 on 5 matching bases. CDR1 is SEHNR, CDR2 FQNEAQ, per germline (reference sequence). This CDR3 spans 15 amino acids. Trimming stripped 1 base from V and 1 base from J, with 9 bases between. Written as DNA, the CDR3 is TGTGCCAGCAGCTTAGATGGACAACGCACAGATACGCAGTATTTT. Its translation is CASSLDGQRTDTQYF.

This sequence joins TRBV9 and TRBJ2-4, with D perhaps matching TRBD1 (5 bases). The CDR3 is 12 amino acids. Between the trimmed V and J ends, which lost 3 bases and 6 bases, there was a span of 7 bases. From germline, CDR1 is SGDLS and CDR2 YYNGEE. The CDR3 region is CASSADTNIQYF. The DNA of the CDR3 is TGTGCCAGCAGCGCGGACACAAACATTCAGTACTTC. The full variable domain, completed using reference TRBV9 and TRBJ2-4, is DSGVTQTPKHLITATGQRVTLRCSPRSGDLSVYWYQQSLDQGLQFLIQYYNGEERAKGNILERFSAQQFPDLHSELNLSSLELGDSALYFCASSADTNIQYFGAGTRLSVL.

The chain carries TRBV5-1 and TRBJ1-5; the D gene is possibly TRBD1 (5 bases). The germline gives CDR1 SGHRS, CDR2 YFSETQ. CDR3 length equals 15 residues. V was cut by 0 bases and J by 2 bases, with 9 bases left in between. The CDR3 loop is CASSLDWGGNQPQHF. CDR3 nucleotide sequence: TGCGCCAGCAGCTTGGATTGGGGGGGCAATCAGCCCCAGCATTTT. Drawing the rest from reference TRBV5-1 and TRBJ1-5, the complete variable domain is KAGVTQTPRYLIKTRGQQVTLSCSPISGHRSVSWYQQTPGQGLQFLFEYFSETQRNKGNFPGRFSGRQFSNSRSEMNVSTLELGDSALYLCASSLDWGGNQPQHFGDGTRLSIL.

The chain links TRBV25-1 to TRBJ2-5; 7 bases match TRBD1. The germline CDR1 and CDR2 sequences are MGHDK and SYGVNS. Trimming took 4 bases from V and 2 from J; bases not matched to a gene: 1. The CDR3 contains 13 residues. Written as DNA, the CDR3 is TGTGCCAGCAGTGCGGGACAGCAAGAGACCCAGTACTTC. This translates into CASSAGQQETQYF.

V is TRBV11-1 and J is TRBJ2-2; 7 bases line up with TRBD2. The CDR3 has 18 residues. CDR1 and CDR2 (germline): SGHAT, FQDESV (reference sequence). V lost 2 bases, J lost 9 bases, and 18 bases stayed unmatched. CDR3 residues: CASSLRMGGVNPPRELFF. CDR3 DNA sequence: TGTGCCAGCAGCTTACGGATGGGGGGGGTGAATCCGCCCCGGGAGCTGTTTTTT.

The V gene is TRBV7-3, the J gene TRBJ2-5; D remains unclear. The CDR3 spans 13 residues. V gave up 5 bases and J gave up 2 bases, with 9 bases separating them. Per germline, CDR1 SGHTA and CDR2 FQGTGA. The CDR3 protein is CASSPSPQETQYF. The CDR3 DNA follows: TGTGCCAGCAGCCCGAGCCCACAAGAGACCCAGTACTTC.

The rearrangement joins TRBV9 to TRBJ2-4; 8 bases map to TRBD2. V shed 3 bases, J shed 0 bases, and the junction held 5 bases outside the gene matches. From germline, CDR1 is SGDLS and CDR2 YYNGEE. The CDR3 sequence is 16 residues long. CDR3 nucleotides: TGTGCCAGCAGCGCTACTAGCGGTCTAGCCAAAAACATTCAGTACTTC. Its protein is CASSATSGLAKNIQYF.

This chain uses TRBV29-1 with TRBJ2-7; 14 bases match TRBD2. The trim removed 4 bases at V and 6 bases at J, leaving 2 bases unmatched. Germline V gene sequence: CDR1 SQVTM, CDR2 ANQGSEA. The CDR3 runs 13 residues. CDR3 protein: CSVAGLAGVEQYF. Here the CDR3 DNA reads TGCAGCGTTGCGGGACTAGCGGGAGTCGAGCAGTACTTC.

In its sample, this clone was seen a few times. The chain has TRBV5-4 and TRBJ2-3; 7 nucleotides align to TRBD2. Per germline, CDR1 SGHNT and CDR2 YYREEE (reference sequence). V shed 3 bases, J shed 4 bases, and the junction held 8 bases outside the gene matches. This CDR3 has 15 amino acids. CDR3 in DNA: TGTGCCAGCAGCTCGGGAGGTGGAGGCGCAGATACGCAGTATTTT. This encodes CASSSGGGGADTQYF.

This clone was recorded only once. The limits of the CDR3 on the DNA are not certain, so only TCRdb's listed CDR3 is given. The chain links TRBV7-9 to TRBJ1-2; the table gives TRBD1 as D, unverified against the DNA. CDR1 is SEHNR and CDR2 is FQNEAQ in the germline V gene (reference sequence). Both ends counted, the CDR3 spans 12 residues. The CDR3 region is CASSFGQGSLSF.

The chain has TRBV29-1 and TRBJ2-1; 10 nucleotides align to TRBD2. This CDR3 contains 16 residues. CDR1 is SQVTM and CDR2 is ANQGSEA in the germline V gene. V was clipped by 6 bases and J by 0 bases; unmatched bases: 8. The CDR3 DNA follows: TGCAGCGTCGTCGGGACTAGCGCAAGCTCCTACAATGAGCAGTTCTTC. Its protein product is CSVVGTSASSYNEQFF.

The chain employs TRBV30 and TRBJ2-1; TRBD2 might be the D (5 bases). Germline-derived CDR1 and CDR2 are GTSNPN and SVGIG (reference sequence). The V end was cut by 0 bases, the J end by 10 bases, with 7 bases between. The CDR3 is 11 residues long. The CDR3: CAWSVLDEQFF. The CDR3 DNA reads TGTGCCTGGAGTGTACTAGACGAGCAGTTCTTC.

The genes are TRBV25-1 and TRBJ1-1; 7 bases are a match to TRBD1. The ends lost 5 bases at V and 6 bases at J; junction bases unmatched: 12. CDR3 length equals 15 residues. Germline assignment: CDR1 MGHDK and CDR2 SYGVNS. The CDR3 bases are TGTGCCAGCAGTCCGCCGACAGGGTCGTTGCCTGAAGCTTTCTTT. This codes for CASSPPTGSLPEAFF.

V gene TRBV6-1 combines with J gene TRBJ2-5, with TRBD2 as a possible D gene (6 bases). Trimming took off 1 base at V and 1 base at J, with 10 bases between the two ends. The germline CDR1 and CDR2 sequences are MNHNS and SASEGT. This CDR3 is 15 amino acids long. Written as DNA, the CDR3 is TGTGCCAGCAGTGAAGATCTAGCGTCCCAAGAGACCCAGTACTTC. Protein product: CASSEDLASQETQYF.

This clone was detected only a few times. The chain uses TRBV6-6 and TRBJ2-1, with 8 bases that match TRBD2. This CDR3 is built from 14 residues. Germline assignment: CDR1 MNHNY and CDR2 SVGAGI (reference sequence). The V segment lost 8 bases and the J segment 1 base; nucleotides outside the gene matches: 4. The CDR3 region is CASYGRGSYNEQFF. The DNA for the CDR3 is TGTGCCAGCTACGGGAGGGGGTCCTACAATGAGCAGTTCTTC.